The 18 T cell receptor beta chains in this list originate from one sample, sequenced in a study of beta chain features in type 1 diabetes. Points from the study as a whole: A moderate, significant TCRB CDR3 shortening appeared in type 1 diabetes across four CD4+ subsets.

The study reverse transcribed the entire isolated RNA, so it sequenced expressed TCRB transcripts. Only in-frame clones appear in the TCRdb table, and some are missing; sequencing was by immunoSEQ multiplex PCR. Among 95,000 to 150,000 clones listed, roughly 15% were seen once. For these TCRs, the target antigens are not known. The sample consisted of central memory CD4+ T cells from blood. The receptors come from a man aged 30 to 39 with type 1 diabetes.

The CDR3 DNA follows: TGTGCCAGCAGCTTATTGGTTAGCAATCAGCCCCAGCATTTT. This gives the protein CASSLLVSNQPQHF. The chain employs TRBV7-2 and TRBJ1-5, with no clear D. Trimming stripped 2 bases from V and 0 bases from J, with 5 bases between. Germline lookup yields CDR1 SGHTA and CDR2 FQGNSA. This CDR3 comprises 14 residues.

The chain has TRBV2 and TRBJ1-4, with D possibly TRBD1 on 6 matching bases. The CDR3 is made up of 14 amino acids. V shed 6 bases and J shed 8 bases, with 16 bases lying between them. The V gene's germline CDR1 is SNHLY and CDR2 FYNNEI. The CDR3 coding sequence is TGTGCCAGCAGGCCCGACAGGTATCACGAAAAACTGTTTTTT. It codes for CASRPDRYHEKLFF.

This CDR3 is CSVEITGTVTAFF. CDR3 nucleotide sequence: TGCAGCGTTGAGATCACAGGGACGGTAACAGCTTTCTTT. This chain joins TRBV29-1 and TRBJ1-1; tentatively, D is TRBD1 (6 bases). V gave up 3 bases and J gave up 10 bases, with 18 bases separating them. The germline CDR1 and CDR2 sequences are SQVTM and ANQGSEA. CDR3 length: 13 residues.

The chain uses TRBV7-2 and TRBJ2-5; no definite D call. In germline, CDR1 is SGHTA, CDR2 FQGNSA. This CDR3 contains 15 residues. The ends were cut back, 4 bases at V and 4 bases at J, with 16 bases in the middle. The CDR3 nucleotides read TGTGCCAGCAGCTCAGACCTTAATCCTTTAGAGACCCAGTACTTC. It translates to CASSSDLNPLETQYF.

This clone was seen a few times. The gene calls are TRBV4-3 and TRBJ2-3, with D possibly being TRBD1 (6 bases). Trimming took 3 bases from V and 1 from J, leaving 17 bases between them. This CDR3 comprises 17 residues. Germline V gene data show CDR1 as LGHNA and CDR2 as YSLEER. CDR3 coding DNA: TGCGCCAGCAGCCATCAGTATGGACAGCGAGGCACAGATACGCAGTATTTT. Translation: CASSHQYGQRGTDTQYF.

V gene TRBV4-3 combines with J gene TRBJ2-3, with 15 bases aligning to TRBD2. V shed 2 bases, J shed 4 bases, and the junction held 10 bases outside the gene matches. The CDR3 runs 19 residues. CDR1 is LGHNA, CDR2 YSLEER, per germline. This CDR3 reads CASSQRVPGLAGGSDTQYF. The CDR3 DNA sequence: TGCGCCAGCAGCCAACGCGTCCCGGGACTAGCGGGGGGTTCAGATACGCAGTATTTT.

CDR3 bases: TGTGCCAGCAGGGGGGAGCCTACAGATACGCAGTATTTT. Protein: CASRGEPTDTQYF. This chain uses TRBV28 with TRBJ2-3, with D perhaps assigned TRBD1 or TRBD2 (5 bases each). The V and J ends lost 6 bases and 3 bases respectively, with 10 bases between them. The CDR3 has 13 amino acids. Germline V gene sequence: CDR1 MDHEN, CDR2 SYDVKM.

This clone is medium-sized by share. V usage is TRBV7-9 and J usage is TRBJ2-7; TRBD2 aligns across 7 bases. The J segment lost 2 bases and the V segment lost 4 bases, leaving 5 bases of the junction unmatched. Germline values: CDR1 SEHNR, CDR2 FQNEAQ (reference sequence). This CDR3 spans 14 amino acids. In nucleotides, the CDR3 is TGTGCCAGCAGCTCGTCGGGGGGAGCCTACGAGCAGTACTTC. It codes for CASSSSGGAYEQYF. The variable domain in full, completed from reference TRBV7-9 and TRBJ2-7, reads DTGVSQNPRHKITKRGQNVTFRCDPISEHNRLYWYRQTLGQGPEFLTYFQNEAQLEKSRLLSDRFSAERPKGSFSTLEIQRTEQGDSAMYLCASSSSGGAYEQYFGPGTRLTVT.

V and J are TRBV29-1 and TRBJ2-7; 9 bases fit TRBD1. Germline-derived CDR1 and CDR2 are SQVTM and ANQGSEA. The CDR3 length is 13 residues. V shed 6 bases and J 5 bases; nucleotides not matched to a gene: 8. The CDR3 sequence: CSVSGTGLNEQYF. The CDR3 nucleotides are TGCAGCGTGTCCGGGACAGGGCTGAACGAGCAGTACTTC.

This clone was detected only a few times. J is TRBJ1-3 and V is TRBV19; possible D gene TRBD1, 5 bases. V was pared by 8 bases and J by 8 bases, with 19 bases between. The CDR3 contains 14 residues. Germline lookup yields CDR1 LNHDA and CDR2 SQIVND (reference sequence). CDR3 region: CASWGGMWRDTIYF. In DNA form, the CDR3 reads TGTGCCAGTTGGGGGGGGATGTGGAGAGACACCATATATTTT.

This clone was seen a few times. This chain links TRBV2 with TRBJ1-6; tentatively, D is TRBD1 (6 bases). This CDR3 comprises 14 residues. Germline CDR1 SNHLY, CDR2 FYNNEI. The ends were cut back, 5 bases at V and 8 bases at J, with 13 bases in the middle. The CDR3 region is CASSSQGRDSPLHF. The DNA of the CDR3 is TGTGCCAGCAGTTCCCAGGGGAGAGATTCACCCCTCCACTTT.

The chain employs TRBV7-9 and TRBJ2-3, with D tentatively TRBD2 (5 bases). CDR3 size: 15 residues. The V end was cut by 4 bases, the J end by 0 bases, with 11 bases between. CDR1 and CDR2 from the germline V gene are SEHNR and FQNEAQ (reference sequence). CDR3 in DNA: TGTGCCAGCAGCTCCGTCGGGGAAAGCACAGATACGCAGTATTTT. Translating gives CASSSVGESTDTQYF.

This clone appeared many times. This chain joins TRBV28 and TRBJ2-1; no firm D call. V was clipped by 6 bases and J by 5 bases, with 5 bases between them. This CDR3 is built from 11 residues. Germline-derived CDR1 and CDR2 are MDHEN and SYDVKM. The CDR3 sequence is CASRTDNEQFF. The CDR3 coding sequence is TGTGCCAGCAGAACTGACAATGAGCAGTTCTTC.

CDR3 region: CASRKNRGQETQYF. In nucleotides, the CDR3 is TGTGCCAGCAGGAAAAACAGGGGCCAAGAGACCCAGTACTTC. The genes are TRBV27 and TRBJ2-5, with 7 bases that match TRBD1. The CDR3 is made up of 14 amino acids. J gave up 1 base and V 6 bases, and 5 bases lay outside the gene matches. Germline V gene data show CDR1 as MNHEY and CDR2 as SMNVEV (reference sequence).

This clone appeared a few times. The chain links TRBV19 to TRBJ1-1, with 8 bases matching TRBD1. The CDR3 runs to 15 residues. V gave up 7 bases and J gave up 5 bases; unmatched junction bases: 12. Germline CDR1 reads LNHDA; CDR2 reads SQIVND (reference sequence). CDR3 bases: TGTGCCAGTACCAGGACAGGGACCTCACGGACTGAAGCTTTCTTT. Its translation: CASTRTGTSRTEAFF.

The chain recombines TRBV19 with TRBJ1-2, with D maybe TRBD1 (5 bases). CDR3 length: 14 amino acids. From germline, CDR1 is LNHDA and CDR2 SQIVND (reference sequence). Trimming stripped 5 bases from V and 7 bases from J, with 17 bases between. The CDR3 DNA reads as TGTGCCAGTAGTCGGAGGGACTTAAGGGTTGGCTACACCTTC. The encoded protein is CASSRRDLRVGYTF.

This clone appeared a few times. This sequence joins TRBV4-2 and TRBJ1-5, with no clear D. The V and J ends lost 0 bases and 2 bases respectively, with 8 bases between them. In germline, CDR1 is LGHNA, CDR2 YNFKEQ. The CDR3 runs to 15 residues. CDR3 sequence: CASSQDGVGNQPQHF. For the CDR3, the DNA is TGTGCCAGCAGCCAAGATGGGGTGGGCAATCAGCCCCAGCATTTT.

V is TRBV18 and J is TRBJ1-6; D is perhaps TRBD1 (6 bases). Germline V lookup: CDR1 KGHSH, CDR2 LQKENI. The CDR3 covers 17 residues. Deletions cut 1 base from V and 11 bases from J, with 21 bases between. CDR3 sequence reads: CASSPLVTGSLSAPLHF. The CDR3 DNA reads as TGTGCCAGCTCACCACTTGTCACAGGGAGCCTTAGCGCACCCCTCCACTTT.